This entry is about one TCR beta chain. Its cognate antigen is unknown. Repertoires were generated with immunoSEQ multiplex PCR, while TCRdb's copy carries only in-frame clones and drops some. The sample contains fewer than 1 million clones, about 97% of which appear only once. The sample comes from a study of shared clonotypes between healthy human individuals. Study-level points and caveats: Few donors restricted represented genetic and exposure-history diversity. The authors expected sequencing depth to affect clonotype sharing among donors.

Trimming left V 0 bases short and J 3 bases short, with 14 bases between. From germline, CDR1 is SGHTA and CDR2 FQGNSA. This CDR3 is 16 amino acids long. Naivety among CD8 cells was defined by CD45RO negativity and positive CCR7 selection, thereby excluding terminally differentiated effector memory CD45RA+ cells. The chain links TRBV7-2 to TRBJ2-5; maybe TRBD1 (6 bases). The sequence was collected from a man younger than 45 in good health. The sequenced material came from naive CD8+ T cells sorted from blood. CDR3 in amino acids: CASSLALRDNEETQYF. The CDR3 bases are TGTGCCAGCAGCTTAGCACTCCGGGACAACGAAGAGACCCAGTACTTC.